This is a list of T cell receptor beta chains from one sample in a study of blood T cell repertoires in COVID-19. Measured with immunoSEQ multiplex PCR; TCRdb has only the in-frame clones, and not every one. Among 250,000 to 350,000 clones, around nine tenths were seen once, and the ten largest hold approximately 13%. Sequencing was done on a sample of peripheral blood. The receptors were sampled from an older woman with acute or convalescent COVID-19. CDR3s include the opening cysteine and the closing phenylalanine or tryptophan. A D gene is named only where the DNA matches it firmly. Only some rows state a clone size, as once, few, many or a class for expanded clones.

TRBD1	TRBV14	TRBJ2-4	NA	TGTGCCAGCAGCCGGTGGGACAGCAGAAGAGTAAAAAACATTCAGTACTTC	CASSRWDSRRVKNIQYF
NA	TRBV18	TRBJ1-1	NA	TGTGCCAGCTCACCTTTCCAGGGAACCGGCACTGAAGCTTTCTTT	CASSPFQGTGTEAFF
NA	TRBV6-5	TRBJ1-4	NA	TGTGCCAGCAGACCCTCCACAGGGAATAATGAAAAACTGTTTTTT	CASRPSTGNNEKLFF
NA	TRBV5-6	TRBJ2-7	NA	TGTGCCAGTTACGCTGGGAGGTTGGGCGGCCACTCCTACGAGCAGTACTTC	CASYAGRLGGHSYEQYF
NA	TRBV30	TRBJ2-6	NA	TGTGCCTGGAGCCTCGGGGGTACGGCGTCTGGGGCCAACGTCCTGACTTTC	CAWSLGGTASGANVLTF
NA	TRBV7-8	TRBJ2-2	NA	TGTGCCAGCAGCCCAGGAGGGAATACCGGGGAGCTGTTTTTT	CASSPGGNTGELFF
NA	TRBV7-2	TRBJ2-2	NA	TGTGCCAGCAGCTTCGGCAGGGTGAACACCGGGGAGCTGTTTTTT	CASSFGRVNTGELFF
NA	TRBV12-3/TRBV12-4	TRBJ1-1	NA	TGTGCCAGCAGGGCCAGGACGGAGGCTACTTTCTTT	CASRARTEATFF
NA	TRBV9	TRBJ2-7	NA	TGTGCCAGCAGCCCCACTGCGGGGATGTCTGTAGACGAGCAGTACTTC	CASSPTAGMSVDEQYF
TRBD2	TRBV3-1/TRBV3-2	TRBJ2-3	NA	TGTGCCAGCAGCCGGGGACTAGCTGCCACAGATACGCAGTATTTT	CASSRGLAATDTQYF
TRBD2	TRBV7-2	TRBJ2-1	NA	TGTGCCAGCAGCCCTCCCGGACTAGCGGGAGGGTCTCCAGGCGAGCAGTTCTTC	CASSPPGLAGGSPGEQFF
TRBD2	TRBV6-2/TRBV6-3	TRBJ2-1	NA	TGTGCCAGCAGTGATCTAGCGGGATTCTTTAACTCCTACAATGAGCAGTTCTTC	CASSDLAGFFNSYNEQFF
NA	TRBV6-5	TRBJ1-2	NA	TGTGCCAGCAGCCCCTCGGGGGTTGGCTACACCTTC	CASSPSGVGYTF
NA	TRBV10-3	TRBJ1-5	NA	TGTGCCATCAGTGAGTCGGGGGGGGGCCAGCCCCAGCATTTT	CAISESGGGQPQHF
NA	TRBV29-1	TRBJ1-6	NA	TGCAGCGTCAAAGAACCAGGGAATTCACCCCTCCACTTT	CSVKEPGNSPLHF
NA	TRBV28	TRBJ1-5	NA	TGTGCCAGCAGTTTTTGGTTGCTAGGGGGCAATCAGCCCCAGCATTTT	CASSFWLLGGNQPQHF
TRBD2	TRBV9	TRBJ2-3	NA	TGTGCCAGCAGCGAGAGAGGAGCGGGGGCAGGAGATACGCAGTATTTT	CASSERGAGAGDTQYF
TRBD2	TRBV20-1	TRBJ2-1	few	TGCAGGACTTCAGCGGGGCATGAGCAGTTCTTC	CRTSAGHEQFF
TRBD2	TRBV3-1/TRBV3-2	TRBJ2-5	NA	TGTGCCAGCAGCCAAGATACTAGCGAGGAGACCCAGTACTTC	CASSQDTSEETQYF